This TCR beta chain was observed in a study of T cell responses to AZD1222 COVID-19 vaccine (dated by TCRdb to the early 2020s). Notes on the research overall: AZD1222 recipients given second doses at about 4 weeks or at about 12 weeks were pooled, since spike-specific TCR depth and breadth were not found to differ between the two schedules. A total of over 230 trial participants underwent TCR sequencing, of whom 200 to 220 had received two doses of AZD1222 and around 26 had received two doses of the MenACWY control vaccine. Trial participants were enrolled by age into subgroups of 18-55, 56-69 and 70-plus years, and around 140, 26 and 57 TCR-sequenced participants, respectively, were included in these subgroups. Overall results and qualifications from the work: Nearly half of unique spike-specific TCRs reportedly recognized epitopes outside regions mutated in the B.1.351 and B.1.1.7 variants. Conclusions about previously exposed vaccinees were limited because only a handful of AZD1222 recipients were SARS-CoV-2 seropositive at baseline. In the small 56-69-year group, the increase in depth fell short of significance, most likely because of low power. Participants were mostly white British, with more females than males. The authors suggested clonal diversity may have been underestimated. A significant rise in spike-specific TCR breadth and depth was observed after two AZD1222 doses relative to day 0 and relative to MenACWY recipients. Vaccine-associated CD4 TCRs spanned the whole spike protein, with dominant responses in regions 160-218 and 743-854. Because no day 14 peak-response samples were available, repertoires were characterized only after the peak T cell response.

According to the germline V gene, CDR1 reads SGDLS and CDR2 reads YYNGEE. Reading from cysteine to phenylalanine, the CDR3 counts 20 amino acids. Only the CDR3 DNA stays, 60 bases, in frame from base 1. Between the V and J ends, shortened by 4 bases and 0 bases respectively, the junction contains 26 bases. According to the study, the label for this sample's time point signals: baseline before first vaccination. Vaccinee samples came from UK trials COV001 and COV002, including a single-blind randomized controlled phase 2/3 trial of AZD1222 (ChAdOx1 nCoV-19) in healthy adults. For TCRbeta chain sequencing, PBMC samples were collected from trial participants at day 0 and at day 28 after the second dose. A word on this clone: No cognate antigen has been identified for it. The input lacks base qualities; no much larger clone sits a single base away.

The CDR3 regions of human TCRbeta chains were analyzed by immunosequencing. The published analysis was carried out like this. TCRs in the repertoires were matched against a reference library of SARS-CoV-2-specific TCRs that had been generated with the MIRA antigen-specificity platform. Breadth was defined as the fraction of unique TCRs that were SARS-CoV-2-associated, and depth was defined as the fraction of total T cells that were SARS-CoV-2-associated. Using the MIRA data, each spike-specific TCR was assigned both to the spike region to which the TCR was reactive and to a CD4 or CD8 class. Log10-transformed breadth and depth values were compared by one-way ANOVA with Sidak's multiple comparisons tests. The source is immuneACCESS, and TCRdb retained only in-frame sequences with V and J called. Part of the clones is not carried over; for the studies checked, unresolved V genes explain less than half of this, and the remainder is unexplained. V, J and clone size derive from that table, while D and trimming were established from the DNA sequence. For this sample the table gives approximately 150,000 clones, of which 85% to 95% were detected only once. Jointly, the top ten make up approximately 1.5% of the sample.

The specimen was peripheral blood, collected on day 0 of AZD1222 vaccination. This TCR was sampled from an adult in good health. Recombination linked TRBV9 to TRBJ2-1; possibly the D gene is TRBD1, per 7 matching bases. The nucleotides are TGTGCCAGCAGCTTTTACAGGGGACTCCACTCACCCCACTCCTACAATGAGCAGTTCTTC. This encodes CASSFYRGLHSPHSYNEQFF.